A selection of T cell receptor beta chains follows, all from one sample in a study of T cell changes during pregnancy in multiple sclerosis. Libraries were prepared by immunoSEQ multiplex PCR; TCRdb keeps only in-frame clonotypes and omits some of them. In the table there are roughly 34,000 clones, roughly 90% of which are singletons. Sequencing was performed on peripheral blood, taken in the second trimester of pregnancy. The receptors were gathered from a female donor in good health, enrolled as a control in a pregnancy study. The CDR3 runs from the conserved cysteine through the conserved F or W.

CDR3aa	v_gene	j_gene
CASSVGDTEENQPQHF	TRBV9	TRBJ1-5
CASSYDREMMYGYTF	TRBV27	TRBJ1-2
CASSYAGGYGYTF	TRBV6-5	TRBJ1-2
CASCFDLGTHYTF	TRBV6-6	TRBJ1-2
CASNGQGQSGELFF	TRBV5-1	TRBJ2-2
CASSGQGGGDTQYF	TRBV27	TRBJ2-3
CASSSPVRGRDRGYTF	TRBV27	TRBJ1-2
CASSYGQAIYEQYF	TRBV7-8	TRBJ2-7
CASSLSGTGVWTEAFF	TRBV5-1	TRBJ1-1
CASSQPGGVSPLHF	TRBV19	TRBJ1-6
CASSQGSGGGYTF	TRBV27	TRBJ1-2
CASSFSASGLNSPLHF	TRBV7-2	TRBJ1-6
CASSPVVAGDGQYF	TRBV7-8	TRBJ2-7
CASSPESLRDRDQNTEAFF	TRBV11-2	TRBJ1-1
CASSPQGADGYTF	TRBV6-1	TRBJ1-2
CASSVVGDRDEQYF	TRBV9	TRBJ2-7
CASSFGASYEQYF	TRBV27	TRBJ2-7
CASSLGAGGASETQYF	TRBV9	TRBJ2-5
CASSYSRGGTNEKLFF	TRBV6-5	TRBJ1-4
CASSTSKEVAGTDTQYF	TRBV9	TRBJ2-3
CASRWGQAPYEQYF	TRBV6-5	.
CASSEPGQAYEQYF	TRBV25-1	TRBJ2-7
CASTSRTWELFF	TRBV19	TRBJ2-2
CASRSGVSYEQYF	TRBV28	TRBJ2-7
CAGRTGLYTEAFF	TRBV6-1	TRBJ1-1
CASSLDSTGELFF	TRBV5-1	TRBJ2-2
CASSKDRSSGSAWRGADTQYF	TRBV21-1	TRBJ2-3
CASSEGQGSVDTQYF	TRBV6-4	TRBJ2-3
CASSSNRGGQNGAPLHF	TRBV7-2	TRBJ1-6
CASSYSELAKNIQYF	TRBV6-5	TRBJ2-4
CASSLRGGAGNEQFF	TRBV7-9	TRBJ2-1
CASRRGQDGVGTEAFF	TRBV5-1	TRBJ1-1
CASSPRGLVPDTQYF	TRBV18	TRBJ2-3
CSVSGPKSDGRGYEQYF	TRBV29-1	TRBJ2-7
CASSLLGAGEAQHF	TRBV27	TRBJ1-5
CASSLKGSGRYNEQFF	TRBV28	TRBJ2-1
CASSLGYSTYEQYF	TRBV11-2	TRBJ2-7
CASSEARGQGEQFF	TRBV6-1	TRBJ2-1
CASSPLRGQSEQFF	TRBV6-1	TRBJ2-1
CATSRDGRGVNTIYF	TRBV15	TRBJ1-3
CAWSVFGGYNEQFF	TRBV30	TRBJ2-1
CASSRARGNTEAFF	TRBV28	TRBJ1-1